This TCR beta chain was captured in a study of cytomegalovirus exposure and HLA in healthy donors. Germline V lookup: CDR1 MNHEY, CDR2 SVGAGI. The V gene end was trimmed by 6 bases and the J gene end by 5 bases; junction bases not matched to a gene: 8. The CDR3 sequence is 14 residues long. Worth noting for this clone: Antigen: not known.

Study results and caveats: Per a later analysis, 15,000 to 20,000 TCR beta sequences showed association with HLA alleles at 0.05 false discovery rate. In a later analysis, CMV-associated beta chains were mostly HLA-associated, it appeared.

PCR used 60 Vbeta primers and 13 Jbeta primers. As handled by the study authors: Later reanalysis found around 80 million unique TCR beta chains, about 11 million of them shared. Assay: immunoSEQ multiplex PCR; the TCRdb copy retains only in-frame clones and omits some. V, J and clone size are taken as reported in that table, and D and trimming were inferred from the DNA itself. This sample's table reports 65,000 to 85,000 clones. The clonotype originates from a female donor in good health and CMV-seropositive. Sequencing used PBMCs. The chain joins TRBV6-5 to TRBJ1-2, with 8 bases identical to TRBD1. The CDR3 loop reads CASSLGQGLYGYTF. The CDR3 DNA follows: TGTGCCAGCAGCCTCGGACAGGGATTGTATGGCTACACCTTC.